This T cell receptor beta chain is drawn from a study of blood T cell repertoires in COVID-19. For the study at large: The United States, Italy and Spain supplied acute and convalescent COVID-19 samples.

Donors in Cohort 3 who had recovered were those with two negative PCRs, healthcare professional clearance, or resolution of their symptoms. As handled by the study authors: How many nucleated cells were present was estimated from reference gene primer amplification. The repertoire was sequenced with immunoSEQ multiplex PCR; TCRdb's copy has only in-frame clones and lacks some. For V, J and clone size, that table is used; D and trimming come from the DNA. In the table there are about 370,000 clones, over 75% of which are singletons. V gave up 5 bases and J gave up 2 bases; unmatched junction bases: 15. Germline V gene sequence: CDR1 MDHEN, CDR2 SYDVKM. There are 18 residues in the CDR3.

The receptor comes from a man aged 18 to 29 who had recovered from COVID-19. The sample comprised PBMCs or T cells enriched from blood (not recorded which). This chain links TRBV28 with TRBJ2-4; TRBD1 matches 7 bases. The DNA of the CDR3 is TGTGCCAGCAGTCCACGAATTACAGGGGAAGGATCCAAAAACATTCAGTACTTC. Amino acid sequence: CASSPRITGEGSKNIQYF. Using reference TRBV28 and TRBJ2-4 for the parts outside the CDR3, the full variable domain is DVKVTQSSRYLVKRTGEKVFLECVQDMDHENMFWYRQDPGLGLRLIYFSYDVKMKEKGDIPEGYSVSREKKERFSLILESASTNQTSMYLCASSPRITGEGSKNIQYFGAGTRLSVL.